Below are 25 T cell receptor beta chains sequenced from a single sample in a study of preoperative IRX-2 immunotherapy in early breast cancer. Treatment denoted: preoperative locoregional IRX-2 cytokine immunotherapy. Clones were sequenced by immunoSEQ multiplex PCR, and TCRdb holds only the in-frame ones, with some missing. The sample lists 20,000 to 30,000 clones; approximately 95% were seen once. Sequenced material: tumor tissue, taken after IRX-2 immunotherapy. The receptors derive from a human donor with breast cancer.

The chain carries TRBV19 and TRBJ2-7; weak D call: TRBD1 (5 bases). V lost 5 bases to trimming and J lost 5 bases, with 19 bases between them. The CDR3 runs 15 residues. CDR1 is LNHDA, CDR2 SQIVND, per germline (reference sequence). DNA for the CDR3: TGTGCCAGTAGTGGGGAAGGCGGCAGGGTCAACGAGCAGTACTTC. Its translation is CASSGEGGRVNEQYF. Full variable domain (remainder filled in from reference TRBV19 and TRBJ2-7): DGGITQSPKYLFRKEGQNVTLSCEQNLNHDAMYWYRQDPGQGLRLIYYSQIVNDFQKGDIAEGYSVSREKKESFPLTVTSAQKNPTAFYLCASSGEGGRVNEQYFGPGTRLTVT.

This rearrangement joins TRBV15 to TRBJ2-5, with D perhaps TRBD1 (6 bases). The CDR3 loop spans 16 amino acids. Germline assignment: CDR1 LNHNV and CDR2 YYDKDF (reference sequence). V gave up 1 base and J gave up 1 base, with 13 bases separating them. Here the CDR3 reads CATSRGLRDTQETQYF. The CDR3 nucleotides read TGTGCCACCAGCAGAGGACTGAGGGACACCCAAGAGACCCAGTACTTC.

The J gene is TRBJ2-2, the V gene TRBV7-3; 9 bases map to TRBD1. J gave up 6 bases and V 1 base, and 9 bases lay outside the gene matches. This CDR3 is 17 amino acids long. Germline V gene sequence: CDR1 SGHTA, CDR2 FQGTGA. As DNA, the CDR3 is TGTGCCAGCAGCTTAAGGGCCGGGACAGGGTCGTCCGGGGAGCTGTTTTTT. It yields the protein CASSLRAGTGSSGELFF. Using reference TRBV7-3 and TRBJ2-2 for the parts outside the CDR3, the full variable domain is GAGVSQTPSNKVTEKGKYVELRCDPISGHTALYWYRQSLGQGPEFLIYFQGTGAADDSGLPNDRFFAVRPEGSVSTLKIQRTERGDSAVYLCASSLRAGTGSSGELFFGEGSRLTVL.

V gene TRBV30 combines with J gene TRBJ2-7, with 9 positions matching TRBD1. Looked up from germline, CDR1 is GTSNPN and CDR2 is SVGIG (reference sequence). V was clipped by 0 bases and J by 7 bases; unmatched bases: 4. There are 13 residues in the CDR3. CDR3 residues: CAWSVVQGAEQYF. The CDR3 coding sequence is TGTGCCTGGAGTGTAGTACAGGGGGCTGAGCAGTACTTC.

V gene TRBV7-6 combines with J gene TRBJ1-1, with TRBD1 matching 7 bases. The CDR3 is 17 residues long. V was clipped by 1 base and J by 2 bases; unmatched bases: 10. In germline, CDR1 is SGHVS, CDR2 FNYEAQ. CDR3 residues: CASSLVGTEDLNTEAFF. The CDR3, as DNA: TGTGCCAGCAGCTTAGTGGGGACAGAAGACTTAAACACTGAAGCTTTCTTT.

This sequence joins TRBV27 and TRBJ2-7; 11 bases align to TRBD1. CDR3 size: 15 residues. In germline, CDR1 is MNHEY, CDR2 SMNVEV (reference sequence). After removal of 6 bases from V and 3 bases from J, the junction contained 7 bases not matched to a gene. The CDR3 protein is CASRGPGTGGYEQYF. CDR3 sequence (DNA): TGTGCCAGCAGAGGACCCGGGACAGGGGGCTACGAGCAGTACTTC.

The chain links TRBV6-5 to TRBJ1-5; D not certain. The CDR3 totals 12 residues. Germline V lookup: CDR1 MNHEY, CDR2 SVGAGI. Trimming removed 6 bases from V and 4 bases from J, with 7 bases in between. CDR3 bases: TGTGCCAGCAGGGCGGGGAATCAGCCCCAGCATTTT. Its translation is CASRAGNQPQHF.

The chain links TRBV6-5 to TRBJ2-5, with D tentatively TRBD1 or TRBD2 (6 bases each). Germline CDR1 and CDR2: MNHEY and SVGAGI. Trimming left V 0 bases short and J 7 bases short, with 12 bases between. The CDR3 runs 14 residues. In DNA form, the CDR3 reads TGTGCCAGCAGTTACTCCGGGGGCCTTAGGACCCAGTACTTC. Protein: CASSYSGGLRTQYF.

The chain is built from TRBV7-8 and TRBJ1-5; weak D call: TRBD1 (6 bases). Germline V CDR1 and CDR2: SGHVS, FQNEAQ. The CDR3 length is 16 residues. Trimming took 2 bases from V and 9 from J, leaving 20 bases between them. The CDR3 DNA sequence: TGTGCCAGCAGCTTAAACAGGGAGAAGGATGGGCGGCCCCAGCATTTT. Translation gives CASSLNREKDGRPQHF. The entire variable domain, with the rest obtained from reference TRBV7-8 and TRBJ1-5, is as follows: GAGVSQSPRYKVAKRGQDVALRCDPISGHVSLFWYQQALGQGPEFLTYFQNEAQLDKSGLPSDRFFAERPEGSVSTLKIQRTQQEDSAVYLCASSLNREKDGRPQHFGDGTRLSIL.

This clone was counted a single time. This chain connects TRBV5-4 to TRBJ2-2; D gene ambiguous. Germline values: CDR1 SGHNT, CDR2 YYREEE (reference sequence). The V and J ends lost 4 bases and 5 bases respectively, with 12 bases between them. CDR3 size: 14 residues. DNA for the CDR3: TGTGCCAGCAGCGAGTGGACGATAACCGGGGAGCTGTTTTTT. This codes for CASSEWTITGELFF.

The chain has TRBV29-1 and TRBJ2-5, with D perhaps being TRBD1 or TRBD2 (5 bases each). Deletions cut 8 bases from V and 5 bases from J, with 18 bases between. Germline V gives CDR1 SQVTM, CDR2 ANQGSEA. This CDR3 comprises 13 residues. The CDR3 nucleotides read TGCAGCCTCCGAGGGACCCCGCCGGAGACCCAGTACTTC. This gives the protein CSLRGTPPETQYF.

The DNA for the CDR3 is TGTGCCAGCAGCTTAGAGCCTGGAAACACCATATATTTT. Its protein product is CASSLEPGNTIYF. The chain uses TRBV7-3 and TRBJ1-3; no reliable D call. Trimming took off 2 bases at V and 2 bases at J, with 4 bases between the two ends. The CDR3 extends over 13 amino acids. The V gene's germline CDR1 is SGHTA and CDR2 FQGTGA. Looking up the rest from reference TRBV7-3 and TRBJ1-3 gives the full variable domain: GAGVSQTPSNKVTEKGKYVELRCDPISGHTALYWYRQSLGQGPEFLIYFQGTGAADDSGLPNDRFFAVRPEGSVSTLKIQRTERGDSAVYLCASSLEPGNTIYFGEGSWLTVV.

V gene TRBV6-6 combines with J gene TRBJ1-1, with D possibly TRBD1 on 5 matching bases. Germline CDR1 reads MNHNY; CDR2 reads SVGAGI (reference sequence). CDR3 length equals 14 residues. Trimming left V 6 bases short and J 2 bases short, with 13 bases between. This CDR3 reads CASSLKGLNTEAFF. As DNA, the CDR3 is TGTGCCAGCAGCCTTAAGGGGCTTAACACTGAAGCTTTCTTT.

V usage is TRBV11-2 and J usage is TRBJ2-2; D is ambiguous. V lost 8 bases, J lost 4 bases, and 11 bases lay in between. CDR1 is SGHAT and CDR2 is FQNNGV in the germline V gene. CDR3 length: 13 amino acids. The CDR3 loop reads CASRPTSTGELFF. The CDR3 DNA follows: TGTGCCAGCCGCCCTACCAGCACCGGGGAGCTGTTTTTT.

The chain uses TRBV4-1 and TRBJ2-5; 9 nucleotides align to TRBD2. From germline, CDR1 is MGHRA and CDR2 YSYEKL. The V and J ends lost 2 bases and 0 bases, in that order; junction bases with no gene match: 10. The CDR3 contains 18 residues. The CDR3, as DNA: TGCGCCAGCAGCCAAAGGGGCCACGCGGGAGGGTACCAAGAGACCCAGTACTTC. Protein: CASSQRGHAGGYQETQYF.

J is TRBJ2-5 and V is TRBV15; D gene ambiguous. This CDR3 spans 12 amino acids. The germline V and J ends were trimmed by 6 bases and 5 bases, with 10 bases remaining between them. Looked up from germline, CDR1 is LNHNV and CDR2 is YYDKDF (reference sequence). CDR3 sequence: CATRGRIETQYF. The CDR3 DNA sequence: TGTGCCACCAGGGGCAGAATTGAGACCCAGTACTTC.

This sequence joins TRBV5-1 and TRBJ1-2; D is perhaps TRBD1 (6 bases). The CDR3 has 15 residues. CDR1 and CDR2 from the germline V gene are SGHRS and YFSETQ. V was shortened by 3 bases and J by 5 bases, with 17 bases between the two germline ends. In DNA, the CDR3 is TGCGCCAGCAGCTCCGATCCCCGGGACATTTATGGCTACACCTTC. Its protein product is CASSSDPRDIYGYTF.

This sequence joins TRBV11-1 and TRBJ1-1; D uncertain. The V end lost 5 bases, the J end lost 0 bases, and 10 bases lay between the germline ends. The CDR3 is made up of 14 amino acids. The germline gives CDR1 SGHAT, CDR2 FQDESV (reference sequence). DNA for the CDR3: TGTGCCAGCAGCCGTACAGTGATGAACACTGAAGCTTTCTTT. It is translated as CASSRTVMNTEAFF. The complete variable domain, with remaining parts taken from reference TRBV11-1 and TRBJ1-1, reads EAEVAQSPRYKITEKSQAVAFWCDPISGHATLYWYRQILGQGPELLVQFQDESVVDDSQLPKDRFSAERLKGVDSTLKIQPAELGDSAMYLCASSRTVMNTEAFFGQGTRLTVV.

This chain joins TRBV27 and TRBJ2-1; 14 bases are shared with TRBD2. Germline CDR1 and CDR2: MNHEY and SMNVEV (reference sequence). The J segment lost 6 bases and the V segment lost 7 bases, leaving 8 bases of the junction unmatched. The CDR3 runs 16 residues. CDR3 DNA sequence: TGTGCCAGCATCCTCACCGGGACTAGCGGGAGCAATGAGCAGTTCTTC. This gives the protein CASILTGTSGSNEQFF.

CDR3 sequence: CASSFPGSPSGELFF. The CDR3 DNA is TGTGCCAGTAGTTTTCCCGGGAGCCCCTCCGGGGAGCTGTTTTTT. This rearrangement joins TRBV19 to TRBJ2-2, with D perhaps TRBD2 (6 bases). V lost 5 bases and J lost 6, with 16 bases in between. Germline values: CDR1 LNHDA, CDR2 SQIVND (reference sequence). The CDR3 extends over 15 amino acids. Looking up the rest from reference TRBV19 and TRBJ2-2 gives the full variable domain: DGGITQSPKYLFRKEGQNVTLSCEQNLNHDAMYWYRQDPGQGLRLIYYSQIVNDFQKGDIAEGYSVSREKKESFPLTVTSAQKNPTAFYLCASSFPGSPSGELFFGEGSRLTVL.

The V and J genes are TRBV7-9 and TRBJ1-6, with D uncertain. The CDR3 contains 13 residues. Trimming pared 7 bases from V and 10 bases from J, leaving 14 bases between. Looked up from germline, CDR1 is SEHNR and CDR2 is FQNEAQ (reference sequence). As DNA, the CDR3 is TGTGCCAGCAACCTAAGGGAGTCCTCACCCCTCCACTTT. It translates to CASNLRESSPLHF.

This rearrangement joins TRBV13 to TRBJ2-2; unclear D gene. V was shortened by 1 base and J by 9 bases, with 6 bases between the two germline ends. This CDR3 comprises 12 residues. Looked up from germline, CDR1 is PRHDT and CDR2 is FYEKMQ (reference sequence). This CDR3 reads CASSLEPRELFF. The CDR3 DNA reads TGTGCCAGCAGCTTAGAGCCCCGGGAGCTGTTTTTT.

In this sample, this clone turned up once. The V gene is TRBV7-9, the J gene TRBJ2-7; no definite D call. Germline-derived CDR1 and CDR2 are SEHNR and FQNEAQ (reference sequence). CDR3 length equals 13 residues. Trimming left V 4 bases short and J 5 bases short, with 12 bases between. CDR3 in DNA: TGTGCCAGCAGCTCCCCCTCAAAGGACGAGCAGTACTTC. Translation: CASSSPSKDEQYF.

The rearrangement joins TRBV14 to TRBJ2-5; D gene ambiguous. The germline V and J ends were trimmed by 1 base and 1 base, with 13 bases remaining between them. CDR1 SGHDN and CDR2 FVKESK come from the germline V gene. This CDR3 is built from 16 residues. The CDR3 sequence is CASSQVSRRLQETQYF. CDR3 in DNA: TGTGCCAGCAGCCAAGTCAGCAGGCGACTCCAAGAGACCCAGTACTTC. The entire variable domain, with the rest obtained from reference TRBV14 and TRBJ2-5, is as follows: EAGVTQFPSHSVIEKGQTVTLRCDPISGHDNLYWYRRVMGKEIKFLLHFVKESKQDESGMPNNRFLAERTGGTYSTLKVQPAELEDSGVYFCASSQVSRRLQETQYFGPGTRLLVL.

The chain has TRBV9 and TRBJ2-1; a possible D gene is TRBD2 (5 bases). CDR3 length equals 14 residues. The V and J ends lost 0 bases and 8 bases respectively, with 12 bases between them. Germline CDR1 SGDLS, CDR2 YYNGEE. In DNA form, the CDR3 reads TGTGCCAGCAGCGTAGCTAGAGGGTACGATGAGCAGTTCTTC. Protein sequence: CASSVARGYDEQFF. The complete variable domain, with remaining parts taken from reference TRBV9 and TRBJ2-1, reads DSGVTQTPKHLITATGQRVTLRCSPRSGDLSVYWYQQSLDQGLQFLIQYYNGEERAKGNILERFSAQQFPDLHSELNLSSLELGDSALYFCASSVARGYDEQFFGPGTRLTVL.